The 17 T cell receptor beta chains listed next were all sequenced from one sample in a study of cytomegalovirus exposure and HLA in healthy donors. With 60 Vbeta and 13 Jbeta primers, the PCR was carried out. Profiling relied on immunoSEQ multiplex PCR, and the TCRdb table lists in-frame clones only, not all of them. The data show 130,000 or so clones, approximately 80% seen once. The source material was PBMCs. All receptors come from a woman in her late teens or twenties in good health and CMV-seronegative.

The chain carries TRBV5-1 and TRBJ1-6, with a possible D match to TRBD1 (6 bases). The CDR3 runs to 14 residues. The V end was cut by 3 bases, the J end by 6 bases, with 10 bases between. Germline-derived CDR1 and CDR2 are SGHRS and YFSETQ. As DNA, the CDR3 is TGCGCCAGCAGCTATATGGACAGTAATTCACCCCTCCACTTT. Amino acids: CASSYMDSNSPLHF.

Only a few counts were recorded for this clone. The V call is TRBV15, the J call TRBJ2-3; no definite D call. The CDR3 totals 16 residues. V was cut by 0 bases and J by 0 bases, with 10 bases left in between. Looked up from germline, CDR1 is LNHNV and CDR2 is YYDKDF (reference sequence). CDR3 amino acids: CATSRDPASSTDTQYF. For the CDR3, the DNA is TGTGCCACCAGCAGAGATCCAGCGTCCAGCACAGATACGCAGTATTTT.

This clone has just one count. This chain connects TRBV2 to TRBJ1-2, with TRBD1 matching 10 bases. V dropped 9 bases and J dropped 8; count of bases not matched to a gene: 9. The germline gives CDR1 SNHLY, CDR2 FYNNEI. The length of the CDR3 is 13 residues. The chain's CDR3 is CASESGTGEGYTF. CDR3 nucleotides: TGTGCCAGTGAGAGTGGGACAGGGGAAGGCTACACCTTC.

The J gene is TRBJ2-7, the V gene TRBV7-2; D possibly corresponds to TRBD2 (5 bases). Germline CDR1 is SGHTA and CDR2 is FQGNSA. This CDR3 has 12 amino acids. Trimming stripped 3 bases from V and 7 bases from J, with 10 bases between. The CDR3 sequence: CASSFSTGEQYF. For the CDR3, the DNA is TGTGCCAGCAGCTTTAGCACGGGGGAGCAGTACTTC.

The chain carries TRBV19 and TRBJ2-3; D uncertain. Germline CDR1 is LNHDA and CDR2 is SQIVND (reference sequence). Trimming removed 9 bases from V and 1 base from J, with 14 bases in between. The CDR3 contains 14 residues. The CDR3 sequence is CASTISLGTDTQYF. The CDR3, as DNA: TGTGCCAGCACTATCAGTCTAGGCACAGATACGCAGTATTTT.

This chain connects TRBV29-1 to TRBJ1-1; weak D call: TRBD1 (5 bases). The CDR3 consists of 11 residues. The V and J ends lost 7 bases and 5 bases respectively, with 11 bases between them. CDR1 and CDR2 (germline): SQVTM, ANQGSEA. Here the CDR3 reads CSAPGRTEAFF. The CDR3 nucleotides are TGCAGCGCACCAGGGCGGACTGAAGCTTTCTTT.

This clone came up once. Other DNA sequences of this sample code for an identical CDR3. The CDR3 nucleotides are TGTGCCAGCAGCCTGACAGGGAACACTGAAGCTTTCTTT. Protein sequence: CASSLTGNTEAFF. The chain recombines TRBV27 with TRBJ1-1, with D tentatively TRBD1 (6 bases). From germline, CDR1 is MNHEY and CDR2 SMNVEV (reference sequence). The CDR3 has 13 residues. The germline V and J ends were trimmed by 6 bases and 1 base, with 9 bases remaining between them.

This clone appeared a single time. The CDR3 loop reads CASLIGTGPRDTEAFF. The CDR3 DNA reads TGTGCCAGTTTAATCGGTACAGGGCCGCGGGACACTGAAGCTTTCTTT. The V and J genes are TRBV19 and TRBJ1-1; TRBD1 is a possible D gene (6 bases). Germline V gene data show CDR1 as LNHDA and CDR2 as SQIVND (reference sequence). V gave up 8 bases and J gave up 3 bases, with 22 bases separating them. The CDR3 has 16 amino acids.

The chain combines TRBV9 with TRBJ2-1, with TRBD2 as a possible D gene (6 bases). The V gene's germline CDR1 is SGDLS and CDR2 YYNGEE. This CDR3 is built from 16 residues. V lost 0 bases to trimming and J lost 8 bases, with 18 bases between them. For the CDR3, the DNA is TGTGCCAGCAGCGTAGCTACGGGGGAGAGAGGATATGAGCAGTTCTTC. Translating gives CASSVATGERGYEQFF.

CDR3 sequence: CATRGAPSRYEQYF. The CDR3 DNA sequence: TGTGCCACCAGAGGGGCTCCCAGTAGATACGAGCAGTACTTC. The genes are TRBV15 and TRBJ2-7, with a tentative D call TRBD1 (5 bases). CDR1 is LNHNV and CDR2 is YYDKDF in the germline V gene (reference sequence). The CDR3 is 14 residues long. V lost 6 bases and J lost 4, with 16 bases in between.

V is TRBV5-5 and J is TRBJ1-1; D unresolved. Trimming shortened V by 0 bases and J by 1 base, and 4 bases separated the two germline ends. The germline V gene encodes CDR1 SGHKS and CDR2 YYEKEE (reference sequence). The CDR3 is 13 residues long. In DNA, the CDR3 is TGTGCCAGCAGCTTGGCCGGGAACACTGAAGCTTTCTTT. It is translated as CASSLAGNTEAFF.

This sequence joins TRBV28 and TRBJ1-4, with TRBD1 matching 9 bases. V dropped 5 bases and J dropped 5; count of bases not matched to a gene: 6. The length of the CDR3 is 15 residues. The germline gives CDR1 MDHEN, CDR2 SYDVKM. This CDR3 reads CASSPSGTGNEKLFF. The CDR3 coding sequence is TGTGCCAGCAGTCCCTCCGGGACAGGGAATGAAAAACTGTTTTTT.

The chain couples TRBV7-7 to TRBJ2-5; D gene ambiguous. The DNA end is a closer match to TRBJ2-7, so the J assignment may be wrong. Germline CDR1 and CDR2: SSHAT and FNYEAQ (reference sequence). The CDR3 contains 13 residues. The CDR3 nucleotides read TGTGCCAGCAGCTCACAGTTGGGTGACGAGCAGTACTTC. Protein: CASSSQLGDEQYF.

V and J are TRBV5-1 and TRBJ1-6; tentatively, D is TRBD1 (5 bases). The CDR3 length is 14 residues. Trimming removed 0 bases from V and 4 bases from J, with 5 bases in between. CDR1 SGHRS and CDR2 YFSETQ come from the germline V gene. The CDR3 sequence is CASSLAGYNSPLHF. The CDR3 DNA reads TGCGCCAGCAGCTTGGCAGGGTATAATTCACCCCTCCACTTT.

This chain joins TRBV12-5 and TRBJ1-1; tentatively, D is TRBD1 (6 bases). Germline CDR1 LGHNT, CDR2 FRNRAP. V was pared by 6 bases and J by 0 bases, with 11 bases between. The CDR3 length is 14 residues. CDR3: CASGQGNMNTEAFF. CDR3 bases: TGTGCTAGTGGCCAGGGGAATATGAACACTGAAGCTTTCTTT.

A note on this clone: Different DNA sequences within this sample yield the same CDR3. This chain joins TRBV5-1 and TRBJ1-4, with D possibly matching TRBD1 (5 bases). The CDR3 spans 13 residues. Germline V gene sequence: CDR1 SGHRS, CDR2 YFSETQ. Trimming took 2 bases from V and 7 from J, leaving 9 bases between them. The DNA of the CDR3 is TGCGCCAGCAGCTTAAGGGGTGGTGAAAAACTGTTTTTT. This translates into CASSLRGGEKLFF.

The chain links TRBV7-6 to TRBJ2-1; 11 bases map to TRBD2. The germline CDR1 and CDR2 sequences are SGHVS and FNYEAQ. The ends lost 2 bases at V and 10 bases at J; junction bases unmatched: 7. CDR3 size: 15 residues. CDR3 protein: CASSLLVTSGNEQFF. The CDR3 DNA follows: TGTGCCAGCAGCTTATTAGTGACTAGCGGGAACGAGCAGTTCTTC.